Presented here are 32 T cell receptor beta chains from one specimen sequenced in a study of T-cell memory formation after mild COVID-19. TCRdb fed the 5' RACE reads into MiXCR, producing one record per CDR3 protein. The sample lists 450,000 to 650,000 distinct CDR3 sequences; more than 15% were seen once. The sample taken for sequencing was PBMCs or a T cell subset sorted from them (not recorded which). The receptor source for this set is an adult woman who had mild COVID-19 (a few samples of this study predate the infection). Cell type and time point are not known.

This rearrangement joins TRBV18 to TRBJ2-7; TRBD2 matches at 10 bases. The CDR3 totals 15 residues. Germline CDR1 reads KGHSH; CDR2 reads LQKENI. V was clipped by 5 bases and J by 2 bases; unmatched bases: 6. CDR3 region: CASSSDTSGTYEQYF. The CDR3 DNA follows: TGTGCCAGCTCATCAGACACTAGCGGGACCTACGAGCAGTACTTC. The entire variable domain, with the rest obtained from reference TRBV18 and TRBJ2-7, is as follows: NAGVMQNPRHLVRRRGQEARLRCSPMKGHSHVYWYRQLPEEGLKFMVYLQKENIIDESGMPKERFSAEFPKEGPSILRIQQVVRGDSAAYFCASSSDTSGTYEQYFGPGTRLTVT.

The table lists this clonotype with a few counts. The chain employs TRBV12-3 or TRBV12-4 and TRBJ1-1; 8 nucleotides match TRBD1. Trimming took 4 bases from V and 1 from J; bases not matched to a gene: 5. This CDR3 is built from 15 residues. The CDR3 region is CASSSRQGWNTEAFF. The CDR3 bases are TGTGCCAGCAGTTCTCGACAGGGGTGGAACACTGAAGCTTTCTTT.

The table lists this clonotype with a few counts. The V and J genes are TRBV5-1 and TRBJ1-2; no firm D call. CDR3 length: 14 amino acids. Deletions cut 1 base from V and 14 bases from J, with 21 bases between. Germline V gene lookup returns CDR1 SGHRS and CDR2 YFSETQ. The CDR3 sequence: CASSLMTESLTLTF. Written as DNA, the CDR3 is TGCGCCAGCAGCTTGATGACGGAGTCCCTGACTTTGACCTTC.

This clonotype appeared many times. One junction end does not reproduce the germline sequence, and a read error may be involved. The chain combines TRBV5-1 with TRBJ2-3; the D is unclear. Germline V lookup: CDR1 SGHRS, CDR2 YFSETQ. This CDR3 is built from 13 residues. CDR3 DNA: TGTGCCAGCAGCCCCTTAGGCACAGATACGCAGTATTTT. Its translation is CASSPLGTDTQYF.

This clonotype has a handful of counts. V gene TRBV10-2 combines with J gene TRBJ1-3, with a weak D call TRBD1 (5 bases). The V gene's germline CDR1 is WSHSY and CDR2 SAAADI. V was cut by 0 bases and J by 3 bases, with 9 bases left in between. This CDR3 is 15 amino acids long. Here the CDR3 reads CASSESGHGGNTIYF. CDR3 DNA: TGCGCCAGCAGTGAGTCTGGACACGGTGGAAACACCATATATTTT.

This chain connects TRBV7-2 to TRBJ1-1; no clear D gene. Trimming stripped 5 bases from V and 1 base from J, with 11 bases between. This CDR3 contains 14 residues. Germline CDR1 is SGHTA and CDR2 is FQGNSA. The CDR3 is CASSPPERNTEAFF. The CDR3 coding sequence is TGTGCCAGCAGCCCCCCCGAAAGGAACACTGAAGCTTTCTTT.

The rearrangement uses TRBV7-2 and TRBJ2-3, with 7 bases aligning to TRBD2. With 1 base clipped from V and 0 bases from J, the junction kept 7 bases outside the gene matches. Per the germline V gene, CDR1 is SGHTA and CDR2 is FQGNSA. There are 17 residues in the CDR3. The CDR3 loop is CASSLGGLAVSTDTQYF. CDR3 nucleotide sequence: TGTGCCAGCAGCTTAGGGGGTCTAGCGGTGAGCACAGATACGCAGTATTTT. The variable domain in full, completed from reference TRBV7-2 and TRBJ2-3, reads GAGVSQSPSNKVTEKGKDVELRCDPISGHTALYWYRQSLGQGLEFLIYFQGNSAPDKSGLPSDRFSAERTGGSVSTLTIQRTQQEDSAVYLCASSLGGLAVSTDTQYFGPGTRLTVL.

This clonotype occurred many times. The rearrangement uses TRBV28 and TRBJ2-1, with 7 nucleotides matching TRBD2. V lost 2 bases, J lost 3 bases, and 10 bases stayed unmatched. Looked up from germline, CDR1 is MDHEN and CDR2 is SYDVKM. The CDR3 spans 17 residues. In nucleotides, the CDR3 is TGTGCCAGCAGTTTACTGGGCGGGAGTACCCTCTACAATGAGCAGTTCTTC. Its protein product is CASSLLGGSTLYNEQFF.

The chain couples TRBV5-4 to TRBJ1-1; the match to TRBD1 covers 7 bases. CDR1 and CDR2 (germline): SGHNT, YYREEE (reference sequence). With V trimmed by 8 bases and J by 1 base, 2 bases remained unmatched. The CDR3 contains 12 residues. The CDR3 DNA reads TGTGCCAGACGGACAGGGAACACTGAAGCTTTCTTT. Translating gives CARRTGNTEAFF.

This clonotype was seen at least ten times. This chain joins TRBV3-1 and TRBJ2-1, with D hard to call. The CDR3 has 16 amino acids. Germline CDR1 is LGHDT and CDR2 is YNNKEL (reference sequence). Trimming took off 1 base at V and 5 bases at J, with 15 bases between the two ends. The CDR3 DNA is TGTGCCAGCAGCCAAGGCCGGGTAGTTCTCAACAATGAGCAGTTCTTC. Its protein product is CASSQGRVVLNNEQFF.

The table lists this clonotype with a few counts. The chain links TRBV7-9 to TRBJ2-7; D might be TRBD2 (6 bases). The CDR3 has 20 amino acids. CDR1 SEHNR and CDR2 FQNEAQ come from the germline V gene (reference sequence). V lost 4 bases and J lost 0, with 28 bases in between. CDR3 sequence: CASSSGRTKPPLRGSYEQYF. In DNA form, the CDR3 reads TGTGCCAGCAGCTCCGGAAGGACTAAACCACCCTTGAGGGGCTCCTACGAGCAGTACTTC. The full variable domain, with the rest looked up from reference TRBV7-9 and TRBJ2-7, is DTGVSQNPRHKITKRGQNVTFRCDPISEHNRLYWYRQTLGQGPEFLTYFQNEAQLEKSRLLSDRFSAERPKGSFSTLEIQRTEQGDSAMYLCASSSGRTKPPLRGSYEQYFGPGTRLTVT.

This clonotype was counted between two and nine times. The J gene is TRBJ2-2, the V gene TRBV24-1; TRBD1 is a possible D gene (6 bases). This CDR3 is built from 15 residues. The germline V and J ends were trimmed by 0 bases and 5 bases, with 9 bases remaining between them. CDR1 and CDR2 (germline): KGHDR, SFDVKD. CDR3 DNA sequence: TGTGCCACCAGTGATTTGTTACAGGGAACCGGGGAGCTGTTTTTT. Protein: CATSDLLQGTGELFF.

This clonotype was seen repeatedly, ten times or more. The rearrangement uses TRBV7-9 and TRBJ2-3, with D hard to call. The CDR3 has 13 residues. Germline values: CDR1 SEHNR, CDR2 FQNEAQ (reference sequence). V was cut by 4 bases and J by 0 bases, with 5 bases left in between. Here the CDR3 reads CASSSSSTDTQYF. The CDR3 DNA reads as TGTGCCAGCAGCTCCTCTAGCACAGATACGCAGTATTTT.

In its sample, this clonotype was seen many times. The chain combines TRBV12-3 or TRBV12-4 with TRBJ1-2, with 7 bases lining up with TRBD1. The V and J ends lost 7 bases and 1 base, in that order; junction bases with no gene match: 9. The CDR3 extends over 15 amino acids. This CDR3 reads CASTPYPGGNYGYTF. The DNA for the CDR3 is TGTGCCAGCACTCCCTACCCAGGGGGTAACTATGGCTACACCTTC.

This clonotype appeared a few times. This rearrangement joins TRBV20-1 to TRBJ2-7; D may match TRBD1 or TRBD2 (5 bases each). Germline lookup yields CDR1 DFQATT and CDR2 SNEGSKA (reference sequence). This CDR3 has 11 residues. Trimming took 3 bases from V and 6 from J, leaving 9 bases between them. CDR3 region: CSASSGLEQYF. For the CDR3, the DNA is TGCAGTGCTAGTTCGGGGCTCGAGCAGTACTTC.

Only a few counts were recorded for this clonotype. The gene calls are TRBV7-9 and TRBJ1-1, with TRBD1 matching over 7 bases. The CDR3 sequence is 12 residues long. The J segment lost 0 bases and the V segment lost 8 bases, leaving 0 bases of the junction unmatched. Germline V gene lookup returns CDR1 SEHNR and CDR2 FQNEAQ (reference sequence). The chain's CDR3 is CASQGVNTEAFF. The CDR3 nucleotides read TGTGCCAGCCAGGGGGTGAACACTGAAGCTTTCTTT. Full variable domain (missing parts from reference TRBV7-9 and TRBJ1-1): DTGVSQNPRHKITKRGQNVTFRCDPISEHNRLYWYRQTLGQGPEFLTYFQNEAQLEKSRLLSDRFSAERPKGSFSTLEIQRTEQGDSAMYLCASQGVNTEAFFGQGTRLTVV.

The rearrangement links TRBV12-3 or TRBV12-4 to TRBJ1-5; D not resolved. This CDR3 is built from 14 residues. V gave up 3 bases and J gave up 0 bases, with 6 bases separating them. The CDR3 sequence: CASSFGHSNQPQHF. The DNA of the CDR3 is TGTGCCAGCAGTTTTGGGCATAGCAATCAGCCCCAGCATTTT.

The CDR3 bases are TGTGCCAGCAGCTTTGGGGCTTTGAACACTGAAGCTTTCTTT. Translation gives CASSFGALNTEAFF. V usage is TRBV7-9 and J usage is TRBJ1-1, with TRBD1 as a possible D gene (5 bases). V gave up 3 bases and J gave up 0 bases, with 8 bases separating them. Per germline, CDR1 SEHNR and CDR2 FQNEAQ (reference sequence). CDR3 length: 14 amino acids. Full variable domain (outside the CDR3, taken from reference TRBV7-9 and TRBJ1-1): DTGVSQNPRHKITKRGQNVTFRCDPISEHNRLYWYRQTLGQGPEFLTYFQNEAQLEKSRLLSDRFSAERPKGSFSTLEIQRTEQGDSAMYLCASSFGALNTEAFFGQGTRLTVV.

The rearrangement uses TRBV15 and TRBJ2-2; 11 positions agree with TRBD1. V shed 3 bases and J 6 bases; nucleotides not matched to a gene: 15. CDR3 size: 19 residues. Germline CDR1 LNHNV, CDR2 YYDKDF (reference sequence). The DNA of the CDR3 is TGTGCCACCAGCAGTCTTATAACCCCGGACAGGGGGCGCCCCGGGGAGCTGTTTTTT. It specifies CATSSLITPDRGRPGELFF.

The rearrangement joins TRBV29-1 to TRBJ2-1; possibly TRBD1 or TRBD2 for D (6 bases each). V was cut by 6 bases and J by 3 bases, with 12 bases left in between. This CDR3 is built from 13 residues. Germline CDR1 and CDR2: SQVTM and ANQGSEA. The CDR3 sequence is CSVRGDLYNEQFF. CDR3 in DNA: TGCAGCGTAAGGGGGGACCTCTACAATGAGCAGTTCTTC.

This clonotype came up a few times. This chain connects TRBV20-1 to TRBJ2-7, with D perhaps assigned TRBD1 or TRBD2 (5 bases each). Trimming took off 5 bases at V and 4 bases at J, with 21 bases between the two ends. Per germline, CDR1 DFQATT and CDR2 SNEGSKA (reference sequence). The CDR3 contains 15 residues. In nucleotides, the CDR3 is TGCAGTGCTGGCCGGGGACGCCGGGCAATTTACGAGCAGTACTTC. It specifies CSAGRGRRAIYEQYF.

CDR3 sequence: CASSTRQVRGGTEAFF. The CDR3 DNA is TGTGCCAGCAGTACCCGGCAGGTTCGGGGAGGGACTGAAGCTTTCTTT. J is TRBJ1-1 and V is TRBV7-8; no firm D call. CDR1 is SGHVS and CDR2 is FQNEAQ in the germline V gene. The V end lost 6 bases, the J end lost 5 bases, and 22 bases lay between the germline ends. This CDR3 is built from 16 residues. The variable domain in full, with the rest retrieved from reference TRBV7-8 and TRBJ1-1, is GAGVSQSPRYKVAKRGQDVALRCDPISGHVSLFWYQQALGQGPEFLTYFQNEAQLDKSGLPSDRFFAERPEGSVSTLKIQRTQQEDSAVYLCASSTRQVRGGTEAFFGQGTRLTVV.

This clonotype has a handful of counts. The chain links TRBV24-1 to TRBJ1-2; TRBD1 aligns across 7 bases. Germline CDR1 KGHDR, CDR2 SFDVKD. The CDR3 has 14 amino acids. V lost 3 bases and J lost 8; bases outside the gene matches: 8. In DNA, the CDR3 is TGTGCCACCAGTGATGGGACAGTGTCGAAGGGCTACACCTTC. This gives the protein CATSDGTVSKGYTF.

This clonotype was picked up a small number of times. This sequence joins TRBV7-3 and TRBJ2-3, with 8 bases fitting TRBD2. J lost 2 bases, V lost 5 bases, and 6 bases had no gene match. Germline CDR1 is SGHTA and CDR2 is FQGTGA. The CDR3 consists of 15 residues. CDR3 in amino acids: CASSPGGGYTDTQYF. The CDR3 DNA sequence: TGTGCCAGCAGCCCCGGGGGGGGATACACAGATACGCAGTATTTT.

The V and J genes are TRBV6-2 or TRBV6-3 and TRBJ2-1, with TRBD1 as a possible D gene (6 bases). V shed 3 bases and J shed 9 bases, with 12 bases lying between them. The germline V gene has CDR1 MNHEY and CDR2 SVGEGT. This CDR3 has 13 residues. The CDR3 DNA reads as TGTGCCAGCAGTTATCTTTCCAGGGGTGAGCAGTTCTTC. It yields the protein CASSYLSRGEQFF.

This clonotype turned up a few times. The DNA for the CDR3 is TGTGCCAGCAGACCCCATGCGGGGGTAGGGTATGGCTACACCTTC. Amino acids: CASRPHAGVGYGYTF. This rearrangement joins TRBV28 to TRBJ1-2; weak D call: TRBD1 (5 bases). The CDR3 sequence is 15 residues long. Germline V gene lookup returns CDR1 MDHEN and CDR2 SYDVKM. The ends were cut back, 6 bases at V and 5 bases at J, with 19 bases in the middle.

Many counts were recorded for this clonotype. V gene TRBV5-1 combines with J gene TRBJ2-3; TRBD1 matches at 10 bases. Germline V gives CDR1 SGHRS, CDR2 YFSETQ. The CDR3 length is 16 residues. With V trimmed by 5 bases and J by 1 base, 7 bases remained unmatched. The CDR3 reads CASSRDRGGGTDTQYF. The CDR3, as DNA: TGCGCCAGCAGTCGGGACAGGGGAGGTGGCACAGATACGCAGTATTTT.

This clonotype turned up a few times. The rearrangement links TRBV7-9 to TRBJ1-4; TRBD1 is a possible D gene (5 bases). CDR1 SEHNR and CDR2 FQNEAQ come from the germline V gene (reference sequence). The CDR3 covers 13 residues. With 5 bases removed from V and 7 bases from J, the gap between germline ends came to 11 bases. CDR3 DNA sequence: TGTGCCAGCAGCGGGACGAATGCTGAAAAACTGTTTTTT. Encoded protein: CASSGTNAEKLFF.

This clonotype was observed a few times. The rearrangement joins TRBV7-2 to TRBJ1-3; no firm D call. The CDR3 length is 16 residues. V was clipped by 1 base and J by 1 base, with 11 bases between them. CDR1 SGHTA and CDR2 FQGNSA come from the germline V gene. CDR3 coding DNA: TGTGCCAGCAGCTTAGTAATTGTTGGGTCTGGAAACACCATATATTTT. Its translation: CASSLVIVGSGNTIYF.

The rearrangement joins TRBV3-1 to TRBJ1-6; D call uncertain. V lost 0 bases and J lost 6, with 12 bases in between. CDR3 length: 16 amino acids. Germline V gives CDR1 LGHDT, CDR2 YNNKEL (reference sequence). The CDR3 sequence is CASSQEGRIPNSPLHF. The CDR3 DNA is TGTGCCAGCAGCCAAGAGGGTCGAATTCCTAATTCACCCCTCCACTTT.

The CDR3 DNA follows: TGCGCCAGCAGCTCAGGACACGGTCTGAACACTGAAGCTTTCTTT. Its protein product is CASSSGHGLNTEAFF. The V gene is TRBV5-1, the J gene TRBJ1-1, with TRBD1 as a possible D gene (5 bases). The CDR3 is 15 amino acids. Germline V gene data show CDR1 as SGHRS and CDR2 as YFSETQ. V lost 3 bases and J 0 bases, leaving 12 bases between the germline ends.

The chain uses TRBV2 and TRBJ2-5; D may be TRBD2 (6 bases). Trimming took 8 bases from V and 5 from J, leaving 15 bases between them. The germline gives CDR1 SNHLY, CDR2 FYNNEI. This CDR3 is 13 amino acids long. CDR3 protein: CASGAGQWETQYF. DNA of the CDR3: TGTGCCAGCGGAGCGGGTCAGTGGGAGACCCAGTACTTC. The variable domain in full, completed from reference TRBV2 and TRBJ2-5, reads EPEVTQTPSHQVTQMGQEVILRCVPISNHLYFYWYRQILGQKVEFLVSFYNNEISEKSEIFDDQFSVERPDGSNFTLKIRSTKLEDSAMYFCASGAGQWETQYFGPGTRLLVL.